Presented here are 5 T cell receptor beta chains from one specimen sequenced in a study of blood T cell repertoires in COVID-19. The data were produced by immunoSEQ multiplex PCR, yet TCRdb's version contains in-frame clones alone and is incomplete. The repertoire includes around 370,000 clones, almost 90% of them detected once, and about 7% sits in the top ten. The sample was peripheral blood. The receptor set was obtained from a woman in her 70s with COVID-19, enrolled during active disease.

The chain uses TRBV24-1 and TRBJ1-2; 9 positions agree with TRBD1. CDR1 is KGHDR and CDR2 is SFDVKD in the germline V gene. Germline trimming cut 3 bases from V and 7 bases from J; bases unmatched to any gene: 5. This CDR3 has 14 amino acids. CDR3 nucleotides: TGTGCCACCAGTGATGGACAGGGGTTTGGTGGCTACACCTTC. Residues: CATSDGQGFGGYTF.

The genes are TRBV27 and TRBJ1-6, with D possibly TRBD1 on 6 matching bases. The CDR3 loop spans 15 amino acids. Trimming removed 3 bases from V and 10 bases from J, with 16 bases in between. The germline V gene encodes CDR1 MNHEY and CDR2 SMNVEV (reference sequence). CDR3 nucleotides: TGTGCCAGCAGTTTGACAGGTCCAATTGGCTCACCCCTCCACTTT. It specifies CASSLTGPIGSPLHF.

The chain joins TRBV7-2 to TRBJ1-6, with D maybe TRBD1 (6 bases). Germline assignment: CDR1 SGHTA and CDR2 FQGNSA. This CDR3 has 15 amino acids. V was pared by 4 bases and J by 7 bases, with 14 bases between. Written as DNA, the CDR3 is TGTGCCAGCAGCTCGGACAGTGGGGAGAATTCACCCCTCCACTTT. It specifies CASSSDSGENSPLHF.

The chain is built from TRBV7-9 and TRBJ2-7; D is perhaps TRBD2 (5 bases). With 4 bases removed from V and 2 bases from J, the gap between germline ends came to 6 bases. The CDR3 is 12 residues long. Germline loops: CDR1 SEHNR, CDR2 FQNEAQ (reference sequence). The CDR3 reads CASSSGTYEQYF. The CDR3 DNA reads as TGTGCCAGCAGCTCCGGGACCTACGAGCAGTACTTC.

The chain carries TRBV19 and TRBJ2-5, with D possibly TRBD1 on 6 matching bases. From germline, CDR1 is LNHDA and CDR2 SQIVND (reference sequence). The CDR3 is made up of 13 amino acids. The V gene lost 6 bases and the J gene lost 3 bases, with 11 bases spanning the gap. The CDR3 reads CASRARGKETQYF. The CDR3 coding sequence is TGTGCCAGTAGGGCTAGGGGGAAAGAGACCCAGTACTTC.